Shown below are 19 T cell receptor beta chains from a single sample sequenced in a study of T-cell memory formation after mild COVID-19. TCRdb re-derived calls from the 5' RACE reads in MiXCR, one entry per CDR3 protein. The sample consists of roughly 120,000 distinct CDR3 sequences, about a fifth of them appearing once. Material: PBMCs or a T cell subset sorted from them (not recorded which). Source of these receptors: a man between 18 and 35 years old who had mild COVID-19 (a few samples of this study predate the infection). Cell type and time point are not known.

This chain uses TRBV28 with TRBJ2-7, with a tentative D call TRBD1 (7 bases). The CDR3 sequence is 14 residues long. From germline, CDR1 is MDHEN and CDR2 SYDVKM. Trimming cost V 5 bases and J 3 bases, with 14 bases left between them. CDR3 protein: CASSPQGGGYEQYV. In DNA form, the CDR3 reads TGTGCCAGCAGTCCCCAGGGGGGAGGCTACGAGCAGTACGTC.

A word on this clonotype: Germline is not matched at one junction end, which may reflect a read error. The V and J genes are TRBV28 and TRBJ1-1; the match to TRBD1 covers 7 bases. The CDR3 runs 13 residues. CDR1 MDHEN and CDR2 SYDVKM come from the germline V gene. The CDR3 DNA reads TGTGCCTGCAGACAGGGCATGAACACTGAAGCTTTCTTT. Protein sequence: CACRQGMNTEAFF.

The rearrangement uses TRBV19 and TRBJ1-5; D might be TRBD1 (5 bases). The CDR3 is made up of 15 amino acids. The V gene's germline CDR1 is LNHDA and CDR2 SQIVND (reference sequence). V gave up 6 bases and J gave up 5 bases, with 17 bases separating them. The CDR3 loop is CASRAEGLYDQPQHF. CDR3 coding DNA: TGTGCCAGTAGGGCTGAGGGGCTTTACGATCAGCCCCAGCATTTT.

The chain links TRBV7-9 to TRBJ2-7; D remains unclear. This CDR3 comprises 13 residues. The V gene's germline CDR1 is SEHNR and CDR2 FQNEAQ (reference sequence). V was cut by 4 bases and J by 2 bases, with 9 bases left in between. This CDR3 reads CASSSPGAYEQYF. The CDR3 DNA sequence: TGTGCCAGCAGCTCCCCGGGTGCCTACGAGCAGTACTTC.

This clonotype was detected a few times. The chain is built from TRBV7-9 and TRBJ1-2, with D possibly TRBD1 on 5 matching bases. V lost 4 bases and J lost 3, with 18 bases in between. This CDR3 region has 16 residues. Germline CDR1 is SEHNR and CDR2 is FQNEAQ (reference sequence). The CDR3 region is CASSWGEEQDYYGYTF. The DNA for the CDR3 is TGTGCCAGCAGCTGGGGGGAGGAACAGGATTACTATGGCTACACCTTC.

The CDR3: CASSYRGGQGSIQYEQYF. Here the CDR3 DNA reads TGTGCCAGCAGTTACCGCGGGGGACAGGGATCAATACAGTACGAGCAGTACTTC. J is TRBJ2-7 and V is TRBV6-5; 9 bases agree with TRBD1. J gave up 4 bases and V 2 bases, and 15 bases lay outside the gene matches. CDR1 and CDR2 from the germline V gene are MNHEY and SVGAGI. The length of the CDR3 is 18 residues.

The V and J genes are TRBV6-6 and TRBJ2-3, with D perhaps matching TRBD2 (6 bases). From germline, CDR1 is MNHNY and CDR2 SVGAGI (reference sequence). There are 17 residues in the CDR3. V was clipped by 0 bases and J by 2 bases, with 15 bases between them. CDR3 bases: TGTGCCAGCAGTTACTCGATTCGGGGGTCCCTCACAGATACGCAGTATTTT. It translates to CASSYSIRGSLTDTQYF.

The genes are TRBV29-1 and TRBJ2-7; D is undetermined. Germline V gene data show CDR1 as SQVTM and CDR2 as ANQGSEA. Trimming stripped 6 bases from V and 3 bases from J, with 15 bases between. This CDR3 region has 13 residues. The chain's CDR3 is CSVRPGTNYEQYF. CDR3 nucleotides: TGCAGCGTCCGCCCCGGTACTAACTACGAGCAGTACTTC.

This clonotype was observed a few times. The chain links TRBV12-3 or TRBV12-4 to TRBJ2-5; D might be TRBD1 or TRBD2, each matching 5 bases. This CDR3 region has 14 residues. Trimming pared 6 bases from V and 5 bases from J, leaving 16 bases between. CDR3 amino acids: CASRSRAEGETQYF. In nucleotides, the CDR3 is TGTGCCAGCAGGAGCCGGGCCGAGGGGGAGACCCAGTACTTC.

This clonotype was detected many times. V and J are TRBV5-1 and TRBJ2-5, with TRBD1 identical over 7 bases. This CDR3 has 15 residues. V was pared by 2 bases and J by 5 bases, with 9 bases of the junction left unmatched. Germline lookup yields CDR1 SGHRS and CDR2 YFSETQ. In DNA, the CDR3 is TGCGCCAGCAGCTTCGGGACAGACGACAGGGAGACCCAGTACTTC. Translating gives CASSFGTDDRETQYF.

The chain recombines TRBV4-1 with TRBJ2-2; weak D call: TRBD2 (5 bases). V was clipped by 0 bases and J by 7 bases, with 15 bases between them. CDR1 and CDR2 from the germline V gene are MGHRA and YSYEKL. The CDR3 is made up of 16 amino acids. In nucleotides, the CDR3 is TGCGCCAGCAGCCAAGAAGGATGGGGAGTAAACGGGGAGCTGTTTTTT. Translation: CASSQEGWGVNGELFF.

V is TRBV5-1 and J is TRBJ1-1; D may be TRBD1 (6 bases). Trimming took off 0 bases at V and 4 bases at J, with 16 bases between the two ends. Germline V gene data show CDR1 as SGHRS and CDR2 as YFSETQ. The CDR3 is 16 amino acids. The CDR3 coding sequence is TGCGCCAGCAGCTTGGCCGGCGGGGGGGCAGGCACTGAAGCTTTCTTT. Translation gives CASSLAGGGAGTEAFF.

At least ten counts were recorded for this clonotype. This sequence joins TRBV29-1 and TRBJ2-7; D unresolved. The germline CDR1 and CDR2 sequences are SQVTM and ANQGSEA. The CDR3 spans 12 residues. V lost 1 base and J 3 bases, leaving 7 bases between the germline ends. CDR3 nucleotides: TGCAGCGTTGAAGTAGCCGACTACGAGCAGTACTTC. Translating it yields CSVEVADYEQYF.

V and J are TRBV7-6 and TRBJ2-4, with TRBD1 matching over 7 bases. CDR1 is SGHVS, CDR2 FNYEAQ, per germline. Trimming removed 0 bases from V and 7 bases from J; junction bases left unmatched: 6. This CDR3 has 15 residues. Here the CDR3 reads CASSLAPGTANIQYF. The CDR3 DNA follows: TGTGCCAGCAGCTTAGCCCCCGGGACAGCCAACATTCAGTACTTC. The variable domain in full, completed from reference TRBV7-6 and TRBJ2-4, reads GAGVSQSPRYKVTKRGQDVALRCDPISGHVSLYWYRQALGQGPEFLTYFNYEAQQDKSGLPNDRFSAERPEGSISTLTIQRTEQRDSAMYRCASSLAPGTANIQYFGAGTRLSVL.

This clonotype turned up a few times. The V call is TRBV21-1, the J call TRBJ1-2. TRBV21-1 is classified as a pseudogene. The CDR3 totals 14 residues. The DNA of the CDR3 is TGTGCCAGCAGCACTCGGGGTATTGCGAAAGGCTACACCTTC. This gives the protein CASSTRGIAKGYTF.

This clonotype was found a few times. This chain joins TRBV4-1 and TRBJ2-1, with 9 positions matching TRBD2. This CDR3 contains 13 residues. Per the germline V gene, CDR1 is MGHRA and CDR2 is YSYEKL. V dropped 0 bases and J dropped 15; count of bases not matched to a gene: 6. The DNA of the CDR3 is TGCGCCAGCAGCCAAGATGCCAGCGGGGGGTTGTTCTTC. Its protein product is CASSQDASGGLFF.

The rearrangement links TRBV6-5 to TRBJ2-5; D is unresolved. Trimming shortened V by 0 bases and J by 5 bases, and 10 bases separated the two germline ends. The CDR3 has 14 amino acids. CDR1 and CDR2 from the germline V gene are MNHEY and SVGAGI. The CDR3 sequence: CASSYSESRETQYF. The CDR3 DNA is TGTGCCAGCAGTTACTCTGAGTCCAGGGAGACCCAGTACTTC.

There are a few counts of this clonotype. This chain joins TRBV10-3 and TRBJ2-3; no reliable D call. Between the trimmed V and J ends, which lost 2 bases and 1 base, there was a span of 10 bases. The CDR3 totals 15 residues. From germline, CDR1 is ENHRY and CDR2 SYGVKD. The CDR3 sequence: CAISESRAGTDTQYF. CDR3 nucleotide sequence: TGTGCCATCAGTGAGAGCCGAGCCGGCACAGATACGCAGTATTTT.

Only a few counts were recorded for this clonotype. The CDR3 nucleotides are TGTGCCAGCAGCTCTGACAGGGTAGAGACCCAGTACTTC. Protein product: CASSSDRVETQYF. This chain uses TRBV5-5 with TRBJ2-5, with 7 bases that match TRBD1. Trimming took 3 bases from V and 4 from J; bases not matched to a gene: 3. CDR3 size: 13 residues. CDR1 and CDR2 from the germline V gene are SGHKS and YYEKEE (reference sequence).